Listed below are T cell receptor beta chains from one sample, sequenced in a study of T cells in Graves' hyperthyroidism and ophthalmopathy. Each CDR3 protein gets one entry after TCRdb re-called the multiplex PCR reads with MiXCR. The sample has hundreds of thousands of distinct CDR3 sequences, about 14% seen once. Specimen: blood. These receptors all stem from a young woman with Graves' hyperthyroidism. The CDR3 runs from the conserved cysteine through the conserved F or W. D genes are given only for firm matches. Clone size is stated in some rows and not others, as once, few, many or a class when expanded.

abundance,v_gene,len,j_gene,d_gene,CDR3nt,CDR3aa
NA,TRBV29-1,13,TRBJ2-7,NA,TGCAGCGTTGTAGGAAACTGGAGCTACGAGCAGTACTTC,CSVVGNWSYEQYF
many,TRBV6-1,16,TRBJ2-7,TRBD1,TGTGCCAGCAGTCCTCACCCGGGACAGGGGACCGACGAGCAGTACTTC,CASSPHPGQGTDEQYF
few,TRBV30,15,TRBJ2-7,TRBD1,TGTGCCTGGGGCGGGGCGGGACAGGTGAACTACGAGCAGTACTTC,CAWGGAGQVNYEQYF
few,TRBV4-3,17,TRBJ2-1,NA,TGCGCCAGCAGCCAAACCGGGTCAGGATCAGGTAACAATGAGCAGTTCTTC,CASSQTGSGSGNNEQFF
NA,TRBV4-2,11,TRBJ2-7,TRBD2,TGTGCCAGCGGGGACTACTACGAGCAGTACTTC,CASGDYYEQYF
NA,TRBV6-1,15,TRBJ1-6,NA,TGTGCCAGCAGAAAAATCCAGGGGTTTAATTCACCCCTCCACTTT,CASRKIQGFNSPLHF
NA,TRBV6-1,16,TRBJ2-2,TRBD2,TGTGCCGGCAGGGGACTAGCCGCAATTAACACCGGGGAGCTGTTTTTT,CAGRGLAAINTGELFF
few,TRBV3-1,14,TRBJ2-2,NA,TGTGCCAGCACTTTAGGGGTGAACACCGGGGAGCTGTTTTTT,CASTLGVNTGELFF
few,TRBV29-1,16,TRBJ2-7,TRBD2,TGCAGCGTTTCCCAGCCGCGTAGCGGGAGTGCCTACGAGCAGTACTTC,CSVSQPRSGSAYEQYF
NA,TRBV27,14,TRBJ1-2,TRBD1,TGTGCCAGCAGTTTAGGGACAGGGTTTCATGGCTACACCTTC,CASSLGTGFHGYTF
NA,TRBV27,15,TRBJ1-4,NA,TGTGCCAGCAGTTCGGGAGATGGGTCTAATGAAAAACTGTTTTTT,CASSSGDGSNEKLFF
NA,TRBV5-8,18,TRBJ1-5,TRBD1,TGTGCCAGCAGCTATTCCCGGTTGGGACAGGGGACCGATAAGCCCCAGCATTTT,CASSYSRLGQGTDKPQHF
many,TRBV10-3,12,TRBJ2-7,TRBD1,TGTGCCATCCAGGGACAGACTTACGAGCAGTACTTC,CAIQGQTYEQYF
few,TRBV14,15,TRBJ2-7,TRBD1,TGTGCCAGCAGCTATTGGGACAGGGGGTTATACGAGCAGTACTTC,CASSYWDRGLYEQYF
NA,TRBV12-3/TRBV12-4,13,TRBJ1-1,NA,TGTGCCAGCAGAAATGGGGGACTGAAGGCAGCTTTCTTT,CASRNGGLKAAFF
many,TRBV20-1,13,TRBJ2-2,NA,TGCAGTGCTGCCCCAAACTCGAGAGGGGAGCTGTTTTTT,CSAAPNSRGELFF
few,TRBV20-1,13,TRBJ2-7,NA,TGCAGTGCTAGCCGGGGACTGGACTACGAGCAGTACTTC,CSASRGLDYEQYF
many,TRBV20-1,14,TRBJ2-7,NA,TGCAGTGCTAGAGGCGTAGTGGAGAGGGCCGAGCAGTACTTC,CSARGVVERAEQYF
many,TRBV18,15,TRBJ1-5,NA,TGTGCCAGCTCACCACAGGTAGGGGCGGGTCAGCCCCAGCATTTT,CASSPQVGAGQPQHF
NA,TRBV5-1,17,TRBJ2-2,NA,TGCGCCAGCAGCTCCTTCCCGGGACACGATGACACCGGGGAGCTGTTTTTT,CASSSFPGHDDTGELFF